Sequencing of this T cell receptor beta chain was carried out in a study of blood T cell repertoires in COVID-19 (dated by TCRdb to the early 2020s). In terms of the full investigation: Samples from collaborators originated in the United States, Italy and Spain and spanned both the acute and convalescent phases of COVID-19. The prospective study material was composed of cDNA or gDNA derived from T cells, B-cell-depleted T cells, or PBMCs. Subjects who had been exposed to COVID-19, were actively infected with it, or had recovered from it provided the deeply sampled blood TCRbeta repertoires that made up the dataset. The repertoires were released in a freely available public database intended as a resource for research on the immune response to SARS-CoV-2. The samples were drawn from the first 160 participants of the ongoing ImmuneRACE study and from more than 1,000 subjects provided by 6 global collaborators. Sample metadata almost always included a de-identified subject ID, COVID-19 status, age in years and sex. Where available, HLA class I and class II types were obtained from metadata supplied by the sample provider rather than from assay-based typing. Broader findings and caveats from the paper: The amount of clinical and demographic metadata varied by source and participant and was provided uncurated.

The immunoSEQ Assay, a bias-controlled multiplex PCR, was used to amplify TCRbeta CDR3 regions from genomic DNA. As for the authors' bioinformatics: The number of nucleated cells in each sample was estimated by amplification of reference gene primers within the assay. Sequence reads were collapsed and filtered to measure the absolute abundance of every unique TCRbeta CDR3 rearrangement. For each sample, productive Simpson clonality was calculated by taking the square root of Simpson's diversity index across productive rearrangements. As stored in TCRdb, this immuneACCESS dataset retains in-frame rearrangements with V and J assigned. A fraction of the clones does not appear; measured against another copy, unresolved V genes explain less than half of the discrepancy, and the remainder lacks a known reason. V, J and clone size reflect that table, while D and trimming were determined from the DNA. Within this sample are some 300,000 clones, with roughly 86% of them counted one time only. Clones ranked in the top ten supply roughly 1.3% of the sample.

A distance of 9 bases separates the germline ends of V and J, which lose 5 bases and 5 bases respectively. The germline V gene provides CDR1 SGHTA and CDR2 FQGNSA. The CDR3 numbers 12 residues from cysteine through phenylalanine. CDR3 DNA is the only sequence kept; it has 36 bases, read in frame from the first base. As regards this clone: It lacks a known antigen. Qualities for individual bases were not recorded, and no much larger clone is one base off.

Whole blood was collected in K2EDTA tubes by collaborating institutions according to the institutions' own protocols. For TCRbeta analysis, collaborator samples were shipped as frozen whole blood, as isolated PBMCs, or as DNA extracted from either sample type. Specimen: peripheral blood. This sequence was found in a man between 65 and 85 years old with acute or convalescent COVID-19. The rearranged segments are TRBV7-2 and TRBJ1-1; the D gene is not confidently resolved. The bases are TGTGCCAGCAGCCACGGGTTGACTGAAGCTTTCTTT. Its coded protein is CASSHGLTEAFF.